The clone carrying this T cell receptor (beta chain) was detected only a few times. The antigen remains unidentified. The data derive from a study of regulatory T cells in long-lasting Graves disease. Study-wide results and limits: The study found TRBV28, TRBJ1-2 and TRBJ2-5 favored in persistent disease.

The time point here: newly diagnosed GD, antithyroid drugs for less than 3 months. RNA isolated from PBMCs was used to make the TCR library. The CDR3 is 12 amino acids. V gave up 4 bases and J gave up 8 bases, with 9 bases separating them. Germline V lookup: CDR1 SEHNR, CDR2 FQNEAQ (reference sequence). With iRepertoire HTBI primers and Arm-PCR of CDR3 regions, TCR beta libraries were built. In TCRdb, the multiplex PCR reads were re-called with MiXCR into one record per CDR3 protein. The sample holds 350,000 to 450,000 distinct CDR3 sequences, approximately 16% seen once. The same specimen was also included in a second study, on T cells in Graves' hyperthyroidism and ophthalmopathy.

The material was peripheral blood mononuclear cells (PBMCs), obtained at new diagnosis, from a patient treated with antithyroid drugs. The TCR sequence derives from a woman aged 40 to 50 with Graves disease. This chain links TRBV7-9 with TRBJ2-1; no clear D. The CDR3 bases are TGTGCCAGCAGCTCGCCCGGGTATGAGCAGTTCTTC. Its protein is CASSSPGYEQFF.